This entry concerns a single T cell receptor beta chain. Its antigen is as yet unknown. This table comes from immunoSEQ multiplex PCR, and its TCRdb copy is limited to in-frame clones, with some not included. The data hold some 200,000 clones, with more than 70% observed a single time. This sample was included in a study of T cell responses to AZD1222 COVID-19 vaccine. Points from the study as a whole: The donors showed a predominance of white British ancestry and of females, with possible underestimation of clonal diversity. Two AZD1222 administrations were followed by greater Spike-specific TCR breadth and depth.

Second-dose groups at about 4 or about 12 weeks were pooled. Germline V gene lookup returns CDR1 SGHRS and CDR2 YFSETQ. CDR3 length equals 16 residues. J lost 7 bases, V lost 3 bases, and 15 bases had no gene match. This TCR was sampled from an adult who received the AZD1222 COVID-19 vaccine. The chain is built from TRBV5-1 and TRBJ2-7, with 8 nucleotides matching TRBD1. Sequences were derived from peripheral blood, sampled 28 days after the second AZD1222 dose. Here the CDR3 reads CASSSPVLTGAGEQYF. Here the CDR3 DNA reads TGCGCCAGCAGCTCTCCGGTCCTGACAGGGGCGGGGGAGCAGTACTTC.